The 12 T cell receptor beta chains below were found in one sample sequenced in a study of blood T cell repertoires in COVID-19. The table came from immunoSEQ multiplex PCR; TCRdb's copy has only in-frame clones and leaves some out. This table holds about 150,000 clones, 79% found once. Material: peripheral blood. Every receptor here comes from a man aged 45-60 years with active or convalescent COVID-19.

This rearrangement joins TRBV4-1 to TRBJ2-1, with 12 bases lining up with TRBD2. CDR3 length equals 14 residues. In germline, CDR1 is MGHRA, CDR2 YSYEKL. With 0 bases clipped from V and 9 bases from J, the junction kept 0 bases outside the gene matches. The CDR3 region has the DNA TGCGCCAGCAGCCAAGAGGGACTAGCGGGTGAGCAGTTCTTC. It is translated as CASSQEGLAGEQFF.

The rearrangement uses TRBV28 and TRBJ2-2, with TRBD1 matching over 8 bases. The trim removed 5 bases at V and 5 bases at J, leaving 13 bases unmatched. Germline CDR1 and CDR2: MDHEN and SYDVKM. The CDR3 runs to 17 residues. Here the CDR3 reads CASSGQGSGSWTGELFF. The CDR3, as DNA: TGTGCCAGCAGTGGACAGGGTAGCGGAAGTTGGACCGGGGAGCTGTTTTTT. The full variable domain, in which reference TRBV28 and TRBJ2-2 provide the parts outside the CDR3, is DVKVTQSSRYLVKRTGEKVFLECVQDMDHENMFWYRQDPGLGLRLIYFSYDVKMKEKGDIPEGYSVSREKKERFSLILESASTNQTSMYLCASSGQGSGSWTGELFFGEGSRLTVL.

V gene TRBV19 combines with J gene TRBJ1-2, with 7 bases aligning to TRBD1. Unmatched junction bases numbered 6, after V lost 7 bases and J lost 7 bases. The germline V gene encodes CDR1 LNHDA and CDR2 SQIVND (reference sequence). There are 12 residues in the CDR3. This CDR3 reads CASTNRGIGYTF. The CDR3 bases are TGTGCCAGTACGAACAGGGGTATTGGCTACACCTTC.

This CDR3 is CAWSGTGTANYGYTF. As DNA, the CDR3 is TGTGCCTGGAGTGGAACCGGGACTGCTAACTATGGCTACACCTTC. This chain uses TRBV30 with TRBJ1-2; TRBD1 is a possible D gene (5 bases). The germline V and J ends were trimmed by 1 base and 0 bases, with 12 bases remaining between them. Germline-derived CDR1 and CDR2 are GTSNPN and SVGIG (reference sequence). The CDR3 spans 15 residues.

The chain uses TRBV3-1 (or the pseudogene TRBV3-2) and TRBJ2-1; 7 bases align to TRBD2. The germline V gene has CDR1 LGHDT and CDR2 YNNKEL (reference sequence). The CDR3 length is 12 residues. J was trimmed by 7 bases and V by 5 bases; bases with no gene match: 2. The DNA of the CDR3 is TGTGCCAGCAGCTATAGCGGGAATGAGCAGTTCTTC. Translation gives CASSYSGNEQFF.

This chain joins TRBV4-1 and TRBJ2-7; TRBD2 aligns across 10 bases. V gave up 3 bases and J gave up 1 base; unmatched junction bases: 3. The germline CDR1 and CDR2 sequences are MGHRA and YSYEKL. The CDR3 loop spans 15 amino acids. Here the CDR3 DNA reads TGCGCCAGCAGCCACGGACTAGCGGATTCCTACGAGCAGTACTTC. Its translation is CASSHGLADSYEQYF.

The chain couples TRBV27 to TRBJ1-5, with D uncertain. The V and J ends lost 5 bases and 9 bases respectively, with 20 bases between them. The CDR3 is made up of 15 amino acids. Germline V gene lookup returns CDR1 MNHEY and CDR2 SMNVEV (reference sequence). This CDR3 is CASSTLGGSVGPQHF. The DNA of the CDR3 is TGTGCCAGCAGTACCCTCGGAGGGTCCGTTGGGCCCCAGCATTTT.

The chain couples TRBV9 to TRBJ2-2, with TRBD1 matching 7 bases. With 4 bases clipped from V and 0 bases from J, the junction kept 9 bases outside the gene matches. Germline V CDR1 and CDR2: SGDLS, YYNGEE. This CDR3 region has 17 residues. The CDR3 sequence: CASSTPRTGANTGELFF. In nucleotides, the CDR3 is TGTGCCAGCAGCACCCCTAGGACAGGCGCGAACACCGGGGAGCTGTTTTTT.

The rearrangement joins TRBV9 to TRBJ2-1; D is possibly TRBD2 (5 bases). This CDR3 contains 15 residues. The germline V and J ends were trimmed by 3 bases and 4 bases, with 14 bases remaining between them. Looked up from germline, CDR1 is SGDLS and CDR2 is YYNGEE. The CDR3: CASSEGDPGYNEQFF. The CDR3 DNA is TGTGCCAGCAGCGAGGGTGACCCGGGGTACAATGAGCAGTTCTTC.

This clone has just one count. This sequence joins TRBV7-9 and TRBJ2-2, with 13 bases aligning to TRBD2. The CDR3 is 16 amino acids. Losses at the gene ends were 6 bases for V and 8 bases for J; bases not matched to a gene: 9. CDR1 is SEHNR, CDR2 FQNEAQ, per germline (reference sequence). The CDR3 is CASRVPGLAGDGELFF. DNA of the CDR3: TGTGCCAGCAGAGTACCAGGACTAGCGGGAGATGGGGAGCTGTTTTTT.

The chain links TRBV7-9 to TRBJ1-3; D is unclear. This CDR3 is 14 amino acids long. Deletions cut 5 bases from V and 8 bases from J, with 16 bases between. Germline assignment: CDR1 SEHNR and CDR2 FQNEAQ (reference sequence). The CDR3 sequence: CASSKQTHGDTIYF. DNA of the CDR3: TGTGCCAGCAGCAAACAGACGCACGGGGACACCATATATTTT.

The genes are TRBV5-1 and TRBJ2-1; 10 nucleotides align to TRBD2. Germline values: CDR1 SGHRS, CDR2 YFSETQ. Germline trimming cut 5 bases from V and 1 base from J; bases unmatched to any gene: 0. The CDR3 is made up of 14 amino acids. The CDR3 loop is CASRLAGSYNEQFF. The CDR3 DNA reads TGCGCCAGCAGACTAGCGGGATCCTACAATGAGCAGTTCTTC.